Shown below are 28 T cell receptor beta chains from a single sample sequenced in a study of patients and donors after allogeneic stem cell transplantation. TCRdb re-derived calls from the RT-PCR reads in MiXCR, one entry per CDR3 protein. The sample carries 920,000 or so distinct CDR3 sequences, about 20% recorded once. Sequenced sample: blood, either unsorted or a sorted T cell fraction (not recorded which). The receptors derive from a human donor who was either an allogeneic HSCT recipient or a stem cell or donor lymphocyte infusion donor (not recorded which). It is not recorded whose cells these are; they may come from a transplant donor.

The chain couples TRBV7-9 to TRBJ1-3, with 7 bases identical to TRBD1. V dropped 5 bases and J dropped 3; count of bases not matched to a gene: 10. CDR3 length: 16 amino acids. Per germline, CDR1 SEHNR and CDR2 FQNEAQ (reference sequence). In DNA, the CDR3 is TGTGCCAGCAGCGCCACCATCGACAGGGATGGAAACACCATATATTTT. This encodes CASSATIDRDGNTIYF.

The V and J genes are TRBV29-1 and TRBJ2-3; TRBD1 matches at 7 bases. Germline CDR1 is SQVTM and CDR2 is ANQGSEA. This CDR3 is built from 15 residues. J was trimmed by 0 bases and V by 3 bases; bases with no gene match: 6. CDR3 sequence reads: CSVEHRGKSTDTQYF. Written as DNA, the CDR3 is TGCAGCGTTGAGCACAGGGGAAAAAGCACAGATACGCAGTATTTT.

This clonotype was seen a few times. This rearrangement joins TRBV5-1 to TRBJ2-1; TRBD2 agrees at 11 bases. The germline CDR1 and CDR2 sequences are SGHRS and YFSETQ. The CDR3 runs 17 residues. J lost 4 bases, V lost 1 base, and 7 bases had no gene match. As DNA, the CDR3 is TGCGCCAGCAGCTTGACGGCTAGCGGGAGGTTTTACAATGAGCAGTTCTTC. Amino acid sequence: CASSLTASGRFYNEQFF.

This clonotype was seen once. This sequence joins TRBV2 and TRBJ2-5; no firm D call. Trimming removed 7 bases at V and 2 bases at J, with 14 bases between. The CDR3 spans 14 residues. Germline assignment: CDR1 SNHLY and CDR2 FYNNEI. The CDR3 sequence is CASMSYMGQETQYF. CDR3 DNA sequence: TGTGCCAGCATGAGTTACATGGGGCAAGAGACCCAGTACTTC. Complete variable domain (other parts from reference TRBV2 and TRBJ2-5): EPEVTQTPSHQVTQMGQEVILRCVPISNHLYFYWYRQILGQKVEFLVSFYNNEISEKSEIFDDQFSVERPDGSNFTLKIRSTKLEDSAMYFCASMSYMGQETQYFGPGTRLLVL.

The chain couples TRBV6-5 to TRBJ1-2; D perhaps matches TRBD1 (6 bases). CDR1 MNHEY and CDR2 SVGAGI come from the germline V gene. The CDR3 runs to 15 residues. Trimming cost V 4 bases and J 6 bases, with 18 bases left between them. CDR3 amino acids: CASSSRDMAVDGYTF. The CDR3 DNA is TGTGCCAGCAGTTCCCGGGACATGGCAGTCGATGGCTACACCTTC.

J is TRBJ2-5 and V is TRBV6-5; TRBD2 is a possible D gene (5 bases). The CDR3 is 16 amino acids. The germline gives CDR1 MNHEY, CDR2 SVGAGI. Trimming cost V 4 bases and J 3 bases, with 18 bases left between them. CDR3 in amino acids: CASSSDRLRREETQYF. For the CDR3, the DNA is TGTGCCAGCAGTTCCGACCGACTAAGGCGTGAAGAGACCCAGTACTTC.

The chain links TRBV20-1 to TRBJ2-7; D is perhaps TRBD2 (5 bases). V was cut by 4 bases and J by 4 bases, with 17 bases left in between. This CDR3 spans 14 amino acids. From germline, CDR1 is DFQATT and CDR2 SNEGSKA (reference sequence). The CDR3 region is CSATSGRPPYEQYF. In nucleotides, the CDR3 is TGCAGTGCTACGAGTGGGAGACCCCCTTACGAGCAGTACTTC.

The V gene is TRBV12-3 or TRBV12-4, the J gene TRBJ2-2, with D unresolved. This CDR3 has 15 residues. Trimming took 5 bases from V and 0 from J, leaving 10 bases between them. The CDR3 protein is CASSLTRTNTGELFF. As DNA, the CDR3 is TGTGCCAGCAGTCTAACCCGAACGAACACCGGGGAGCTGTTTTTT.

This clonotype was counted only a few times. The CDR3 bases are TGCGCCAGCGGCAGGGAGGTGAACACTGAAGCTTTCTTT. Translating it yields CASGREVNTEAFF. The chain uses TRBV4-3 and TRBJ1-1; D is possibly TRBD1 (5 bases). The V end was cut by 8 bases, the J end by 0 bases, with 10 bases between. The CDR3 length is 13 residues. Germline V lookup: CDR1 LGHNA, CDR2 YSLEER.

This clonotype was counted between two and nine times. The chain links TRBV7-9 to TRBJ1-2; D is uncertain. Looked up from germline, CDR1 is SEHNR and CDR2 is FQNEAQ (reference sequence). V was pared by 5 bases and J by 3 bases, with 16 bases between. This CDR3 region has 15 residues. The CDR3 here is CASSRPPSGDYGYTF. The CDR3 coding sequence is TGTGCCAGCAGCCGACCGCCCAGTGGTGACTATGGCTACACCTTC.

This clonotype was counted between two and nine times. The V and J genes are TRBV5-1 and TRBJ2-2; either TRBD1 or TRBD2 may fit D (6 bases each). This CDR3 is 18 amino acids long. Trimming pared 2 bases from V and 2 bases from J, leaving 19 bases between. Germline V gene lookup returns CDR1 SGHRS and CDR2 YFSETQ. The CDR3 protein is CASSFSGAPFRNTGELFF. For the CDR3, the DNA is TGCGCCAGCAGCTTTTCGGGGGCCCCGTTTAGAAACACCGGGGAGCTGTTTTTT.

The rearrangement links TRBV6-1 to TRBJ2-4; D gene unclear. Trimming took off 8 bases at V and 1 base at J, with 18 bases between the two ends. This CDR3 is 16 amino acids long. CDR1 and CDR2 (germline): MNHNS, SASEGT. The CDR3 sequence: CASGATRISAKNIQYF. For the CDR3, the DNA is TGTGCCAGCGGAGCGACGAGAATATCGGCCAAAAACATTCAGTACTTC.

J is TRBJ1-5 and V is TRBV29-1; TRBD1 is a possible D gene (6 bases). Germline V gene data show CDR1 as SQVTM and CDR2 as ANQGSEA. CDR3 length: 16 residues. The ends were cut back, 6 bases at V and 0 bases at J, with 18 bases in the middle. In DNA form, the CDR3 reads TGCAGCGTGAAGGGCCCCACAGGGAATAGCAATCAGCCCCAGCATTTT. It codes for CSVKGPTGNSNQPQHF. The full variable domain, rest sourced from reference TRBV29-1 and TRBJ1-5, is SAVISQKPSRDICQRGTSLTIQCQVDSQVTMMFWYRQQPGQSLTLIATANQGSEATYESGFVIDKFPISRPNLTFSTLTVSNMSPEDSSIYLCSVKGPTGNSNQPQHFGDGTRLSIL.

A few counts support this clonotype. The chain is built from TRBV11-2 and TRBJ2-2; D ambiguous. The ends were cut back, 2 bases at V and 0 bases at J, with 16 bases in the middle. The CDR3 is made up of 18 amino acids. Per the germline V gene, CDR1 is SGHAT and CDR2 is FQNNGV. The CDR3 sequence is CASSLFWAGTPNTGELFF. The CDR3 DNA follows: TGTGCCAGCAGCTTATTTTGGGCTGGTACGCCGAACACCGGGGAGCTGTTTTTT.

The chain joins TRBV6-5 to TRBJ2-1, with a weak D call TRBD2 (7 bases). V shed 4 bases and J shed 2 bases, with 12 bases lying between them. The CDR3 has 15 amino acids. Germline CDR1 and CDR2: MNHEY and SVGAGI. For the CDR3, the DNA is TGTGCCAGCAGTTTACGGGGGGCACCCTACAATGAGCAGTTCTTC. Translation: CASSLRGAPYNEQFF.

This clonotype turned up a few times. This chain connects TRBV28 to TRBJ2-7; 9 bases line up with TRBD1. CDR1 and CDR2 from the germline V gene are MDHEN and SYDVKM. The CDR3 length is 16 residues. With V trimmed by 4 bases and J by 3 bases, 10 bases remained unmatched. CDR3 DNA: TGTGCCAGCAGTTCAGCCTCGGACAGGGGAAGCTACGAGCAGTACTTC. Its translation: CASSSASDRGSYEQYF.

CDR3 sequence reads: CASSQTADSSYNEQFF. CDR3 DNA: TGTGCCAGCAGTCAAACTGCGGACAGCTCCTACAATGAGCAGTTCTTC. J is TRBJ2-1 and V is TRBV27; D possibly corresponds to TRBD1 (6 bases). From germline, CDR1 is MNHEY and CDR2 SMNVEV (reference sequence). V shed 5 bases and J shed 0 bases, with 14 bases lying between them. The CDR3 has 16 amino acids.

This clonotype was detected ten times or more. The genes are TRBV29-1 and TRBJ2-5, with D uncertain. With 0 bases removed from V and 4 bases from J, the gap between germline ends came to 12 bases. Germline CDR1 reads SQVTM; CDR2 reads ANQGSEA. This CDR3 region has 14 residues. The CDR3 protein is CSVEDSGLGETQYF. DNA of the CDR3: TGCAGCGTTGAAGACAGTGGTTTGGGAGAGACCCAGTACTTC.

This clonotype was found a few times. The chain uses TRBV5-1 and TRBJ2-7; D is uncertain. Trimming took off 2 bases at V and 2 bases at J, with 11 bases between the two ends. Germline V lookup: CDR1 SGHRS, CDR2 YFSETQ. The CDR3 covers 14 residues. Written as DNA, the CDR3 is TGCGCCAGCAGCTTCGGGCTGCAACCCTACGAGCAGTACTTC. The encoded protein is CASSFGLQPYEQYF.

The chain employs TRBV5-5 and TRBJ1-1; no clear D gene. With 6 bases removed from V and 1 base from J, the gap between germline ends came to 13 bases. Germline V gene sequence: CDR1 SGHKS, CDR2 YYEKEE (reference sequence). The CDR3 extends over 14 amino acids. The CDR3 loop is CASTKVIGNTEAFF. The DNA of the CDR3 is TGTGCCAGCACAAAGGTTATAGGGAACACTGAAGCTTTCTTT.

This clonotype was counted a few times. The V call is TRBV13, the J call TRBJ2-1, with 7 bases aligning to TRBD1. Germline CDR1 is PRHDT and CDR2 is FYEKMQ (reference sequence). The ends lost 5 bases at V and 9 bases at J; junction bases unmatched: 7. This CDR3 contains 13 residues. CDR3 DNA sequence: TGTGCCAGCAGCCCCGGGACAGCCCCTGAGCAGTTCTTC. It specifies CASSPGTAPEQFF.

The chain links TRBV6-1 to TRBJ2-7; either TRBD1 or TRBD2 may fit D (5 bases each). The CDR3 spans 15 residues. Trimming took off 6 bases at V and 2 bases at J, with 17 bases between the two ends. CDR1 is MNHNS, CDR2 SASEGT, per germline. CDR3 amino acids: CASRPAGTATYEQYF. DNA for the CDR3: TGTGCCAGCAGGCCCGCCGGGACCGCAACCTACGAGCAGTACTTC.

The V gene is TRBV5-6, the J gene TRBJ1-2; maybe TRBD1 (5 bases). V lost 4 bases to trimming and J lost 5 bases, with 15 bases between them. This CDR3 region has 14 residues. The germline V gene has CDR1 SGHDT and CDR2 YYEEEE. The DNA of the CDR3 is TGTGCCAGCAGCAACCGGGGACGGACGTATGGCTACACCTTC. Its protein is CASSNRGRTYGYTF.

V is TRBV27 and J is TRBJ1-1; D perhaps matches TRBD1 (6 bases). CDR1 and CDR2 (germline): MNHEY, SMNVEV (reference sequence). The V end lost 7 bases, the J end lost 0 bases, and 12 bases lay between the germline ends. The CDR3 sequence is 14 residues long. Here the CDR3 reads CASILGAVNTEAFF. CDR3 bases: TGTGCCAGCATCCTGGGGGCGGTGAACACTGAAGCTTTCTTT.

At least ten counts were recorded for this clonotype. V usage is TRBV7-2 and J usage is TRBJ2-3; D is possibly TRBD2 (5 bases). Trimming took 1 base from V and 0 from J, leaving 8 bases between them. This CDR3 region has 15 residues. CDR1 and CDR2 (germline): SGHTA, FQGNSA. The CDR3 reads CASSLVLASTDTQYF. DNA for the CDR3: TGTGCCAGCAGCTTAGTGCTAGCTAGCACAGATACGCAGTATTTT.

V is TRBV14 and J is TRBJ2-2, with unresolved D. The V end was cut by 0 bases, the J end by 7 bases, with 6 bases between. From germline, CDR1 is SGHDN and CDR2 FVKESK. This CDR3 contains 13 residues. CDR3 loop: CASSQDMRGELFF. CDR3 DNA: TGTGCCAGCAGCCAAGATATGCGCGGGGAGCTGTTTTTT.

This clonotype was seen a few times. The genes are TRBV29-1 and TRBJ1-1; D is unresolved. This CDR3 is built from 13 residues. Germline CDR1 SQVTM, CDR2 ANQGSEA. V gave up 5 bases and J gave up 1 base, with 11 bases separating them. In DNA form, the CDR3 reads TGCAGCGTTTGTCGGAAGGCGAACACTGAAGCTTTCTTT. This gives the protein CSVCRKANTEAFF. The whole variable domain, filled in from reference TRBV29-1 and TRBJ1-1, reads SAVISQKPSRDICQRGTSLTIQCQVDSQVTMMFWYRQQPGQSLTLIATANQGSEATYESGFVIDKFPISRPNLTFSTLTVSNMSPEDSSIYLCSVCRKANTEAFFGQGTRLTVV.

The chain has TRBV6-2 or TRBV6-3 and TRBJ2-7; D call uncertain. Germline V lookup: CDR1 MNHEY, CDR2 SVGEGT. The CDR3 has 14 amino acids. Deletions cut 0 bases from V and 2 bases from J, with 8 bases between. The CDR3 reads CASSYSRQAYEQYF. As DNA, the CDR3 is TGTGCCAGCAGTTACTCGAGGCAAGCCTACGAGCAGTACTTC.